Listed below are T cell receptor beta chains from one sample, sequenced in a study of blood T cells in healthy people across ages. TCRdb used MiXCR to reprocess the 5' RACE reads, holding one entry per CDR3 protein. The table lists roughly 2 million distinct CDR3 sequences, roughly 52% of them singletons, with around 2.1% in the top ten. Sequenced sample: blood. These receptors were collected from a woman aged 40 to 50 in good health. The CDR3 runs from the conserved cysteine through the conserved F or W.

cdr3_length v_call cdr3_aa
14 TRBV18 CASSPPTGSGEQFF
15 TRBV4-1 CASSQSEGSSYEQYF
18 TRBV3-1 CASSQDLDRGSGANVLTF
17 TRBV3-1 CASSRTDWTPSFSDQYF
16 TRBV28 CASSPATGATYYGYTF
13 TRBV29-1 CSVDSGGSYEQYF
17 TRBV7-2 CASSLGLRARGDNEQFF
15 TRBV7-6 CASSPSSGSEYEQYF
17 TRBV7-2 CASSLGQLAGGGNEQFF
17 TRBV20-1 CSVGGQGGYSGANVLTF
16 TRBV29-1 CSVDPRIGEGEETQYF
14 TRBV7-9 CASSFPGSDQPQHF
15 TRBV4-2 CASSQALRNADTQYF
13 TRBV15 CATSRGRPYEQYF
20 TRBV6-5 CASSYSGQYKVRTEDYEQYF
14 TRBV27 CASSFDLSTDTQYF
17 TRBV6-5 CASSYATTGANSYEQYF
14 TRBV5-1 CASSRPDRDTEAFF
14 TRBV3-1 CASGRGHLYNEQYF
16 TRBV7-9 CASSQETGGPNQPQHF
18 TRBV4-1 CASSQDLRRGDLTDTQYF
12 TRBV7-2 CASSILTGRAFF
13 TRBV3-1 CASSEVRKTEAFF
15 TRBV27 CASSSPRGGGNEQFF
12 TRBV29-1 CSARDTGSEAFF
16 TRBV20-1 CSAPRLSGGGYNEQFF
14 TRBV5-5 CASSLYGQGDEQYF
13 TRBV20-1 CSAGQGARSGYTF
16 TRBV4-3 CASSQESVGRNYGYTF
16 TRBV12-3/TRBV12-4 CASSYQLAGSTDMEYF
15 TRBV7-2 CASSPDLSSYNEQFF
13 TRBV5-1 CASSFAGGHGYTF
14 TRBV5-6 CASRPGLAEETQYF
16 TRBV4-3 CASSQDLARGTDTQYF
15 TRBV6-2/TRBV6-3 CASSSWTGGDSEQYF
11 TRBV29-1 CSVAPPYEQYF
15 TRBV12-3/TRBV12-4 CASSLLSGTRNEQFF
15 TRBV20-1 CSAPTIGTPQETQYF
13 TRBV6-2/TRBV6-3 CASCNTGNTEAFF
13 TRBV10-3 CAISEGSSYEQYF
16 TRBV6-5 CASSYTGLAAYNEQYF
18 TRBV6-1 CASSELFLGGNIKETQYF
16 TRBV7-9 CASSSRSGGATDTQYF
16 TRBV4-1 CASKSTSGAFQETQYF
14 TRBV3-1 CASSQDAQEETQYF
15 TRBV15 CATSRDRAGNYGYTF
13 TRBV9 CASTRGGADTQYF
15 TRBV6-1 CASSGKTGASSPLHF
15 TRBV7-2 CASSIAGGAYNEQFF
15 TRBV11-1 CASSLVGPPNSPLHF